These 10 T cell receptor beta chains share one sample of origin, sequenced in a study of blood T cell repertoires in COVID-19. TCRdb's copy holds only in-frame clones and misses some; the assay was immunoSEQ multiplex PCR. Of some 100,000 clones in the sample, about nine tenths were seen once. The sample was peripheral blood. These receptors were collected from a man aged 60-69 years with acute or convalescent COVID-19.

The gene calls are TRBV27 and TRBJ1-5, with D unclear. The CDR3 extends over 14 amino acids. The germline CDR1 and CDR2 sequences are MNHEY and SMNVEV (reference sequence). V lost 4 bases and J 6 bases, leaving 13 bases between the germline ends. The CDR3 here is CASSSWGGGQPQHF. CDR3 sequence (DNA): TGTGCCAGCAGTTCATGGGGAGGAGGTCAGCCCCAGCATTTT.

The rearrangement joins TRBV13 to TRBJ2-2, with D possibly matching TRBD1 (5 bases). V gave up 6 bases and J gave up 1 base, with 9 bases separating them. Looked up from germline, CDR1 is PRHDT and CDR2 is FYEKMQ (reference sequence). The CDR3 is 14 residues long. This chain's CDR3 is CASRGQLNTGELFF. The CDR3, as DNA: TGTGCCAGCAGGGGGCAGTTGAACACCGGGGAGCTGTTTTTT.

The chain joins TRBV28 to TRBJ2-6; D gene unclear. V was cut by 4 bases and J by 0 bases, with 13 bases left in between. Germline V gives CDR1 MDHEN, CDR2 SYDVKM. The CDR3 is 17 amino acids. CDR3 sequence: CASSSQTPGSGANVLTF. CDR3 nucleotides: TGTGCCAGCAGTTCCCAGACCCCGGGCTCTGGGGCCAACGTCCTGACTTTC.

The chain recombines TRBV18 with TRBJ1-3; 9 nucleotides line up with TRBD1. The CDR3 totals 15 residues. J was trimmed by 7 bases and V by 3 bases; bases with no gene match: 7. Germline CDR1 and CDR2: KGHSH and LQKENI. The CDR3 region is CASSPDRGSRNTIYF. In DNA, the CDR3 is TGTGCCAGCTCACCGGACAGGGGATCTCGCAACACCATATATTTT.

This chain uses TRBV11-2 with TRBJ1-6; 9 bases match TRBD1. The V gene's germline CDR1 is SGHAT and CDR2 FQNNGV. This CDR3 region has 18 residues. V shed 4 bases, J shed 0 bases, and the junction held 7 bases outside the gene matches. The CDR3 loop reads CASSSETGGSSYNSPLHF. The CDR3 DNA follows: TGTGCCAGCAGCTCGGAGACAGGGGGTAGCTCCTATAATTCACCCCTCCACTTT.

The chain employs TRBV10-3 and TRBJ1-3; TRBD1 agrees at 7 bases. Looked up from germline, CDR1 is ENHRY and CDR2 is SYGVKD. The junction had 8 bases not matched to a gene; V was cut back by 10 bases and J by 2 bases. CDR3 length equals 14 residues. CDR3 DNA: TGTGCCACAGAGGGGGCCAGGCCTGGAAACACCATATATTTT. As protein: CATEGARPGNTIYF.

The chain is built from TRBV14 and TRBJ2-1, with 9 positions matching TRBD2. With V trimmed by 4 bases and J by 0 bases, 10 bases remained unmatched. The germline CDR1 and CDR2 sequences are SGHDN and FVKESK. The CDR3 runs to 18 residues. The CDR3 loop is CASSPSFLAGSSYNEQFF. CDR3 coding DNA: TGTGCCAGCAGCCCGTCCTTCCTAGCGGGGAGCTCCTACAATGAGCAGTTCTTC.

The chain is built from TRBV3-1 (or the pseudogene TRBV3-2) and TRBJ2-5; D possibly corresponds to TRBD1 (5 bases). From germline, CDR1 is LGHDT and CDR2 YNNKEL (reference sequence). This CDR3 is 15 amino acids long. Trimming took 1 base from V and 5 from J, leaving 14 bases between them. The CDR3 nucleotides read TGTGCCAGCAGCCAAGGGCCGCTGAGACAGGAGACCCAGTACTTC. Translated, it gives CASSQGPLRQETQYF.

The chain has TRBV14 and TRBJ2-5; 12 bases map to TRBD1. The V segment lost 3 bases and the J segment 5 bases; nucleotides outside the gene matches: 4. Germline V gives CDR1 SGHDN, CDR2 FVKESK. This CDR3 is 15 amino acids long. The CDR3 spells CASSQSGQGAETQYF. CDR3 bases: TGTGCCAGCAGCCAGTCGGGACAGGGGGCTGAGACCCAGTACTTC.

This clone was counted only a few times. The chain uses TRBV14 and TRBJ2-3; 10 nucleotides agree with TRBD2. The germline CDR1 and CDR2 sequences are SGHDN and FVKESK. V trimming: 2 bases; J trimming: 2 bases; junction bases outside the gene matches: 4. This CDR3 has 16 residues. The CDR3 nucleotides read TGTGCCAGCAGCCAATTTGGACTAGCGGTCACAGATACGCAGTATTTT. Residues: CASSQFGLAVTDTQYF.